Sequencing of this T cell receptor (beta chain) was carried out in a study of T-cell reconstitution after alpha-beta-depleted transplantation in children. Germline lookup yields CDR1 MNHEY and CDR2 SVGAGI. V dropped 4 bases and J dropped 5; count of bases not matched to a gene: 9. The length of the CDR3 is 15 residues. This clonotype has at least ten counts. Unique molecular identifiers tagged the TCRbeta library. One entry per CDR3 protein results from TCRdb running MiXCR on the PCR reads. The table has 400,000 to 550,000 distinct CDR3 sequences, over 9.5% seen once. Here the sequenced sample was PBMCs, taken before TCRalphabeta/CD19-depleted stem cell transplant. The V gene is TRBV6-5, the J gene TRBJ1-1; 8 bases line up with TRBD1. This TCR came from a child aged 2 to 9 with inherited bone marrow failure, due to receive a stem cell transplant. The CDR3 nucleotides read TGTGCCAGCAGTTCCCCCCACAGGGGGAGGACTGAAGCTTTCTTT. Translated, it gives CASSSPHRGRTEAFF.